This T cell receptor (beta chain) originates from a study of T cells in Graves' hyperthyroidism and ophthalmopathy. Study summary: Once the initial diagnosis was made, peripheral blood was obtained before any treatment. Whole-study findings and limits: A model using 13 V-J features told ophthalmopathy apart from stable hyperthyroidism.

Lactation, pregnancy, other autoimmune disease or uncontrolled infection led to exclusion of patients. Germline V CDR1 and CDR2: MDHEN, SYDVKM. The length of the CDR3 is 15 residues. The ends lost 4 bases at V and 6 bases at J; junction bases unmatched: 12. This clonotype was detected ten times or more. Its cognate antigen is unknown. RNA transcripts provided the source from which TCR beta CDR3 regions were amplified. During a first-round RT-PCR of the TCR CDR3, the HTBI primer set was used. One entry per CDR3 protein, called by TCRdb with MiXCR from the multiplex PCR reads. The data show approximately 430,000 distinct CDR3 sequences, 15% to 19% seen once.

The sequence derives from a woman younger than 35 with Graves' hyperthyroidism. Sequencing used blood. The J gene is TRBJ2-7, the V gene TRBV28; 7 bases are shared with TRBD1. The CDR3 nucleotides read TGTGCCAGCAGTTCCTGGACAGGAACCTCGGGCGAGCAGTACTTC. It specifies CASSSWTGTSGEQYF.